What follows are 18 T cell receptor beta chains derived from one specimen sequenced in a study of T cell repertoires in cytomegalovirus infection. No antigens are known for them. TCRdb called the reads again in MiXCR, with one record for every CDR3 protein. Altogether a few hundred thousand distinct CDR3 sequences are present, about 35% being singletons, with the ten largest covering less than 15%. The sample in question was cultured PBMCs, obtained from culture after CMV antigen stimulation. The receptors come from a human donor in good health (CMV status not recorded). Some clones in this sample may be carry-over from other donors' samples.

In its sample, this clonotype was seen once. The rearrangement joins TRBV19 to TRBJ1-1, with D unresolved. The CDR3 is 13 residues long. Germline V lookup: CDR1 LNHDA, CDR2 SQIVND (reference sequence). Deletions cut 6 bases from V and 1 base from J, with 9 bases between. CDR3 loop: CASRAGPNTEAFF. For the CDR3, the DNA is TGTGCCAGTAGGGCAGGCCCGAACACTGAAGCTTTCTTT.

The chain is built from TRBV5-5 and TRBJ1-6, with 7 bases that match TRBD1. The germline V gene has CDR1 SGHKS and CDR2 YYEKEE (reference sequence). The CDR3 covers 14 residues. Germline trimming cut 2 bases from V and 8 bases from J; bases unmatched to any gene: 4. CDR3 nucleotide sequence: TGTGCCAGCAGCTTTCGGGACAGTCATTCACCCCTCCACTTT. Translated: CASSFRDSHSPLHF. Supplemented by reference TRBV5-5 and TRBJ1-6, the full variable domain reads DAGVTQSPTHLIKTRGQQVTLRCSPISGHKSVSWYQQVLGQGPQFIFQYYEKEERGRGNFPDRFSARQFPNYSSELNVNALLLGDSALYLCASSFRDSHSPLHFGNGTRLTVT.

As regards this clonotype: Germline and junction disagree at one end, which may indicate a read error. V and J are TRBV6-1 and TRBJ1-5, with D perhaps matching TRBD1 (6 bases). Germline V gene sequence: CDR1 MNHNS, CDR2 SASEGT. The CDR3 totals 15 residues. The CDR3 loop is CASTIRVGGNPPQHF. The DNA of the CDR3 is TGTGCCAGCACCATAAGGGTAGGGGGTAATCCGCCCCAGCATTTT.

The chain carries TRBV12-3 or TRBV12-4 and TRBJ1-1; 9 bases map to TRBD1. V lost 0 bases to trimming and J lost 4 bases; unmatched junction nucleotides: 6. CDR3 length equals 16 residues. DNA of the CDR3: TGTGCCAGCAGTTTAGCGAAAACAGGGGGCCGCACTGAAGCTTTCTTT. It is translated as CASSLAKTGGRTEAFF.

The sample holds many counts of this clonotype. The genes are TRBV7-8 and TRBJ2-1; D remains ambiguous. The V and J ends lost 1 base and 9 bases respectively, with 4 bases between them. The length of the CDR3 is 11 residues. Germline CDR1 and CDR2: SGHVS and FQNEAQ. CDR3 in amino acids: CASSLVREQFF. CDR3 nucleotide sequence: TGTGCCAGCAGCTTAGTTCGTGAGCAGTTCTTC.

The genes are TRBV5-5 and TRBJ2-7; D ambiguous. This CDR3 contains 14 residues. The V end was cut by 1 base, the J end by 2 bases, with 10 bases between. Germline V CDR1 and CDR2: SGHKS, YYEKEE (reference sequence). The CDR3 loop is CASSLSAPTYEQYV. CDR3 DNA: TGTGCCAGCAGCTTGTCGGCTCCAACCTACGAGCAGTACGTC.

The chain couples TRBV30 to TRBJ2-1, with 13 nucleotides matching TRBD2. J lost 6 bases, V lost 5 bases, and 4 bases had no gene match. Germline-derived CDR1 and CDR2 are GTSNPN and SVGIG (reference sequence). The CDR3 totals 14 residues. CDR3 region: CAWGGLAGSNEQFF. The CDR3 DNA reads TGTGCCTGGGGGGGACTAGCGGGAAGCAATGAGCAGTTCTTC.

This clonotype occurred a few times. The chain is built from TRBV7-2 and TRBJ2-1, with D perhaps matching TRBD1 (6 bases). V shed 5 bases and J shed 3 bases, with 14 bases lying between them. Germline V lookup: CDR1 SGHTA, CDR2 FQGNSA. This CDR3 contains 15 residues. The CDR3 loop reads CASSTQTGNYNEQFF. The CDR3 DNA follows: TGTGCCAGCAGCACCCAGACAGGAAACTACAATGAGCAGTTCTTC. The whole variable domain, filled in from reference TRBV7-2 and TRBJ2-1, reads GAGVSQSPSNKVTEKGKDVELRCDPISGHTALYWYRQSLGQGLEFLIYFQGNSAPDKSGLPSDRFSAERTGGSVSTLTIQRTQQEDSAVYLCASSTQTGNYNEQFFGPGTRLTVL.

The V and J genes are TRBV28 and TRBJ2-7, with a possible D match to TRBD1 (6 bases). This CDR3 is built from 16 residues. The germline CDR1 and CDR2 sequences are MDHEN and SYDVKM. Between the trimmed V and J ends, which lost 6 bases and 0 bases, there was a span of 18 bases. The CDR3 reads CASSSTGFPSSYEQYF. CDR3 DNA: TGTGCCAGCAGCTCCACAGGGTTCCCAAGCTCCTACGAGCAGTACTTC.

This clonotype was recorded a few times. The chain carries TRBV4-1 and TRBJ2-6; D remains unclear. Trimming cost V 4 bases and J 0 bases, with 10 bases left between them. Germline assignment: CDR1 MGHRA and CDR2 YSYEKL. The CDR3 length is 16 residues. The CDR3 spells CASSLLPASGANVLTF. In nucleotides, the CDR3 is TGCGCCAGCAGCCTTCTCCCAGCCTCTGGGGCCAACGTCCTGACTTTC.

This clonotype was observed a few times. The chain employs TRBV7-2 and TRBJ2-4, with D possibly being TRBD1 (5 bases). The CDR3 is 15 amino acids. The germline V and J ends were trimmed by 4 bases and 2 bases, with 12 bases remaining between them. CDR1 SGHTA and CDR2 FQGNSA come from the germline V gene. The CDR3 nucleotides are TGTGCCAGCAGCTCGATGACAGAGACCAAAAACATTCAGTACTTC. Translating it yields CASSSMTETKNIQYF. Looking up the rest from reference TRBV7-2 and TRBJ2-4 gives the full variable domain: GAGVSQSPSNKVTEKGKDVELRCDPISGHTALYWYRQSLGQGLEFLIYFQGNSAPDKSGLPSDRFSAERTGGSVSTLTIQRTQQEDSAVYLCASSSMTETKNIQYFGAGTRLSVL.

This clonotype was seen only a few times. The chain couples TRBV27 to TRBJ2-7; TRBD2 matches 13 bases. The CDR3 covers 15 residues. V gave up 5 bases and J gave up 8 bases; unmatched junction bases: 9. Germline CDR1 MNHEY, CDR2 SMNVEV (reference sequence). The CDR3 nucleotides are TGTGCCAGCAGTCAAGGGACTAGCGGGGCATATAAGCAGTACGTC. Translation: CASSQGTSGAYKQYV.

This clonotype turned up a few times. V and J are TRBV7-2 and TRBJ1-1; 7 positions agree with TRBD1. CDR1 SGHTA and CDR2 FQGNSA come from the germline V gene. V lost 5 bases and J lost 4; bases outside the gene matches: 7. The CDR3 has 14 amino acids. This CDR3 reads CASSAGQRSTEAFF. Here the CDR3 DNA reads TGTGCCAGCAGCGCGGGACAGCGGAGCACTGAAGCTTTCTTT.

This chain uses TRBV5-1 with TRBJ1-1; no definite D call. V shed 0 bases and J shed 0 bases, with 6 bases lying between them. Germline V CDR1 and CDR2: SGHRS, YFSETQ. The CDR3 contains 14 residues. Here the CDR3 DNA reads TGCGCCAGCAGCTTGGAACAGATGAACACTGAAGCTTTCTTT. Protein sequence: CASSLEQMNTEAFF. Looking up the rest from reference TRBV5-1 and TRBJ1-1 gives the full variable domain: KAGVTQTPRYLIKTRGQQVTLSCSPISGHRSVSWYQQTPGQGLQFLFEYFSETQRNKGNFPGRFSGRQFSNSRSEMNVSTLELGDSALYLCASSLEQMNTEAFFGQGTRLTVV.

The J gene is TRBJ2-3, the V gene TRBV7-3; perhaps TRBD1 as D (6 bases). Trimming shortened V by 4 bases and J by 6 bases, and 20 bases separated the two germline ends. This CDR3 region has 16 residues. From germline, CDR1 is SGHTA and CDR2 FQGTGA. In DNA, the CDR3 is TGTGCCAGCAGCTATGGACCCGCAGGGGTTTCGGATACGCAGTATTTT. Its protein product is CASSYGPAGVSDTQYF. The complete variable domain, with remaining parts taken from reference TRBV7-3 and TRBJ2-3, reads GAGVSQTPSNKVTEKGKYVELRCDPISGHTALYWYRQSLGQGPEFLIYFQGTGAADDSGLPNDRFFAVRPEGSVSTLKIQRTERGDSAVYLCASSYGPAGVSDTQYFGPGTRLTVL.

The chain links TRBV12-5 to TRBJ2-7; D remains ambiguous. Trimming stripped 1 base from V and 7 bases from J, with 8 bases between. CDR1 is LGHNT, CDR2 FRNRAP, per germline. CDR3 length: 12 amino acids. The chain's CDR3 is CASGLGDGEQYV. The CDR3, as DNA: TGTGCTAGTGGTTTGGGGGATGGGGAGCAGTACGTC.

The chain joins TRBV10-3 to TRBJ1-1, with D hard to call. V was clipped by 2 bases and J by 5 bases, with 3 bases between them. CDR1 is ENHRY, CDR2 SYGVKD, per germline. This CDR3 comprises 11 residues. For the CDR3, the DNA is TGTGCCATCAGTGAGGGAACTGAAGCTTTCTTT. Translated, it gives CAISEGTEAFF.

The chain recombines TRBV20-1 with TRBJ2-7; D is uncertain. Trimming stripped 0 bases from V and 3 bases from J, with 12 bases between. This CDR3 is 14 amino acids long. CDR1 is DFQATT, CDR2 SNEGSKA, per germline (reference sequence). This chain's CDR3 is CSAREQNLLYEQYF. CDR3 in DNA: TGCAGTGCTAGAGAGCAAAATCTGCTCTACGAGCAGTACTTC.